What follows are 32 T cell receptor beta chains derived from one specimen sequenced in a study of low-dose radiotherapy and immunotherapy resistance in tumors. Alpha- and beta-chain coverage of first-strand cDNA came from TRAV- and TRBV-specific primers. Using a constant-region primer together with a V-primer adapter, TCRs were subjected to 20 to 25 PCR cycles of amplification. TCRdb fed the reads into MiXCR, producing one record per CDR3 protein. The data show 85,000 to 100,000 distinct CDR3 sequences, under 9.5% seen once. Stated time point: before trial treatment. The sequenced sample was PBMCs, obtained before treatment. The source is a male donor with prostate cancer.

Many counts were recorded for this clonotype. The rearrangement joins TRBV29-1 to TRBJ2-7; D is undetermined. With 7 bases removed from V and 1 base from J, the gap between germline ends came to 14 bases. Germline V gene lookup returns CDR1 SQVTM and CDR2 ANQGSEA. The CDR3 extends over 13 amino acids. The CDR3: CSALLTDSYEQYF. CDR3 coding DNA: TGCAGCGCGCTTCTAACAGATTCCTACGAGCAGTACTTC.

This clonotype showed up many times. The chain is built from TRBV4-1 and TRBJ2-3; 8 nucleotides agree with TRBD2. Germline trimming cut 3 bases from V and 3 bases from J; bases unmatched to any gene: 5. The CDR3 is 15 amino acids. Germline V CDR1 and CDR2: MGHRA, YSYEKL. CDR3 bases: TGCGCCAGCAGCCAGCAAGCGGGAGTTACAGATACGCAGTATTTT. Translation: CASSQQAGVTDTQYF.

This clonotype was detected ten times or more. V usage is TRBV5-1 and J usage is TRBJ2-1, with 7 bases aligning to TRBD1. The V and J ends lost 5 bases and 5 bases, in that order; junction bases with no gene match: 7. The CDR3 loop spans 14 amino acids. Germline CDR1 is SGHRS and CDR2 is YFSETQ. For the CDR3, the DNA is TGCGCCAGCAGTCCCGGACAGGAAAACAATGAGCAGTTCTTC. The encoded protein is CASSPGQENNEQFF.

The chain carries TRBV27 and TRBJ2-7; maybe TRBD1 (5 bases). Trimming pared 6 bases from V and 5 bases from J, leaving 20 bases between. CDR3 length: 15 residues. CDR1 is MNHEY and CDR2 is SMNVEV in the germline V gene (reference sequence). CDR3 DNA sequence: TGTGCCAGCAGAAAGATTACTTCAGGGTTCGACGAGCAGTACTTC. Residues: CASRKITSGFDEQYF.

Many counts were recorded for this clonotype. The V gene is TRBV28, the J gene TRBJ1-2, with D hard to call. This CDR3 is built from 19 residues. Trimming left V 6 bases short and J 6 bases short, with 32 bases between. Germline V gene sequence: CDR1 MDHEN, CDR2 SYDVKM. The CDR3 spells CASSLPFSISLIRPDGYTF. In nucleotides, the CDR3 is TGTGCCAGCAGCCTACCCTTTTCTATTTCTCTAATCCGTCCGGATGGCTACACCTTC.

This clonotype was seen many times. The chain has TRBV12-3 or TRBV12-4 and TRBJ2-3; 8 nucleotides align to TRBD1. The CDR3 totals 19 residues. V lost 6 bases to trimming and J lost 0 bases; unmatched junction nucleotides: 17. Here the CDR3 DNA reads TGTGCCAGCAGGCATAGGGGTTTTGGGACAGGCCCTAGCACAGATACGCAGTATTTT. It codes for CASRHRGFGTGPSTDTQYF.

Ten or more counts support this clonotype. The V gene is TRBV12-3 or TRBV12-4, the J gene TRBJ2-2; tentatively, D is TRBD2 (5 bases). The V end lost 6 bases, the J end lost 6 bases, and 8 bases lay between the germline ends. The CDR3 length is 12 residues. CDR3 sequence reads: CASRGGPGELFF. CDR3 coding DNA: TGTGCCAGCAGGGGCGGGCCCGGGGAGCTGTTTTTT.

This clonotype was seen many times. The chain has TRBV20-1 and TRBJ2-3, with D perhaps matching TRBD2 (6 bases). Germline V gene sequence: CDR1 DFQATT, CDR2 SNEGSKA (reference sequence). V was trimmed by 2 bases and J by 6 bases, leaving 6 bases between them. This CDR3 has 11 residues. The CDR3 DNA reads as TGCAGTGCTAGACGGGGGGATACGCAGTATTTT. Its translation: CSARRGDTQYF.

This clonotype was recorded at least ten times. CDR3 nucleotides: TGTGCCAGCTCACCATTCAGCTCTGGGGCCAACGTCCTGACTTTC. Amino acids: CASSPFSSGANVLTF. V gene TRBV18 combines with J gene TRBJ2-6; D unclear. The CDR3 extends over 15 amino acids. Germline V lookup: CDR1 KGHSH, CDR2 LQKENI. Deletions cut 2 bases from V and 0 bases from J, with 5 bases between.

There are a few counts of this clonotype. This chain links TRBV28 with TRBJ2-2; 10 nucleotides match TRBD2. Trimming removed 5 bases from V and 6 bases from J; junction bases left unmatched: 9. CDR3 length equals 16 residues. The germline V gene has CDR1 MDHEN and CDR2 SYDVKM. The DNA of the CDR3 is TGTGCCAGCAGTCGGACTAGCGGTCTCTCCCCCGGGGAGCTGTTTTTT. This translates into CASSRTSGLSPGELFF.

A few counts support this clonotype. The rearrangement links TRBV7-8 to TRBJ2-3; the match to TRBD2 covers 8 bases. CDR3 length: 13 residues. V lost 6 bases to trimming and J lost 6 bases; unmatched junction nucleotides: 5. Germline CDR1 reads SGHVS; CDR2 reads FQNEAQ. CDR3 sequence: CASRHGRADTQYF. CDR3 sequence (DNA): TGTGCCAGCAGGCACGGGAGGGCTGATACGCAGTATTTT.

This clonotype was detected many times. This chain connects TRBV7-2 to TRBJ2-1; 12 positions match TRBD2. V trimming: 5 bases; J trimming: 9 bases; junction bases outside the gene matches: 8. Germline values: CDR1 SGHTA, CDR2 FQGNSA. The CDR3 sequence is 15 residues long. This CDR3 reads CASSLRLAGAGEQFF. The CDR3 DNA reads TGTGCCAGCAGCCTACGACTAGCGGGAGCTGGTGAGCAGTTCTTC.

This clonotype was seen ten or more times. The chain employs TRBV4-1 and TRBJ2-7, with D perhaps TRBD2 (5 bases). Germline values: CDR1 MGHRA, CDR2 YSYEKL. V was cut by 4 bases and J by 5 bases, with 15 bases left in between. CDR3 length: 14 amino acids. CDR3: CASSRGSGRDEQYF. The CDR3 bases are TGCGCCAGCAGCCGGGGTTCTGGGCGGGACGAGCAGTACTTC.

This clonotype was counted ten times or more. V and J are TRBV12-3 or TRBV12-4 and TRBJ2-6; no clear D gene. The CDR3 sequence is 15 residues long. V was pared by 3 bases and J by 4 bases, with 10 bases between. This CDR3 is CASSFSGSGANVLTF. The CDR3 DNA is TGTGCCAGCAGTTTTTCAGGTTCAGGGGCCAACGTCCTGACTTTC.

This chain joins TRBV7-9 and TRBJ1-6; TRBD1 aligns across 8 bases. In germline, CDR1 is SEHNR, CDR2 FQNEAQ (reference sequence). CDR3 length: 17 residues. Trimming took 6 bases from V and 0 from J; bases not matched to a gene: 7. CDR3 amino acids: CASSRGTGSSYNSPLHF. The CDR3 DNA is TGTGCCAGCAGTCGGGGGACAGGAAGCTCCTATAATTCACCCCTCCACTTT.

This clonotype occurred many times. V and J are TRBV5-1 and TRBJ2-7; 10 nucleotides match TRBD1. CDR1 and CDR2 from the germline V gene are SGHRS and YFSETQ. After removal of 7 bases from V and 2 bases from J, the junction contained 6 bases not matched to a gene. The CDR3 extends over 14 amino acids. The CDR3 is CASGAGTGAYEQYF. The DNA of the CDR3 is TGCGCCAGCGGAGCCGGGACAGGGGCCTACGAGCAGTACTTC. Supplemented by reference TRBV5-1 and TRBJ2-7, the full variable domain reads KAGVTQTPRYLIKTRGQQVTLSCSPISGHRSVSWYQQTPGQGLQFLFEYFSETQRNKGNFPGRFSGRQFSNSRSEMNVSTLELGDSALYLCASGAGTGAYEQYFGPGTRLTVT.

This clonotype was counted ten times or more. The chain has TRBV20-1 and TRBJ2-4; D not resolved. Trimming shortened V by 6 bases and J by 0 bases, and 15 bases separated the two germline ends. The CDR3 runs to 15 residues. CDR1 and CDR2 from the germline V gene are DFQATT and SNEGSKA (reference sequence). The CDR3 DNA is TGCAGTGCCCCTACGGGTAATCTAGCCAAAAACATTCAGTACTTC. Amino acids: CSAPTGNLAKNIQYF.

This clonotype was seen a handful of times. This rearrangement joins TRBV10-3 to TRBJ2-5; maybe TRBD2 (6 bases). V lost 4 bases and J lost 5, with 8 bases in between. Germline V gene lookup returns CDR1 ENHRY and CDR2 SYGVKD. This CDR3 spans 12 amino acids. CDR3 protein: CAISAGDETQYF. CDR3 DNA sequence: TGTGCCATCAGTGCGGGAGATGAGACCCAGTACTTC.

This clonotype has a count of ten or more. The chain is built from TRBV5-1 and TRBJ1-1; D perhaps matches TRBD1 (5 bases). Germline V gene data show CDR1 as SGHRS and CDR2 as YFSETQ. The CDR3 is made up of 15 amino acids. Trimming removed 5 bases from V and 1 base from J, with 15 bases in between. In DNA, the CDR3 is TGCGCCAGCAGGCCTCGGGGGGATTCGAACACTGAAGCTTTCTTT. This sequence encodes CASRPRGDSNTEAFF.

The table lists this clonotype with many counts. The rearrangement uses TRBV15 and TRBJ2-3, with 7 bases identical to TRBD2. The CDR3 is made up of 16 amino acids. J lost 2 bases, V lost 0 bases, and 5 bases had no gene match. Germline CDR1 reads LNHNV; CDR2 reads YYDKDF (reference sequence). The CDR3 sequence: CATSRDRAGVTDTQYF. CDR3 DNA sequence: TGTGCCACCAGCAGAGATCGGGCGGGAGTCACAGATACGCAGTATTTT. The variable domain in full, completed from reference TRBV15 and TRBJ2-3, reads DAMVIQNPRYQVTQFGKPVTLSCSQTLNHNVMYWYQQKSSQAPKLLFHYYDKDFNNEADTPDNFQSRRPNTSFCFLDIRSPGLGDTAMYLCATSRDRAGVTDTQYFGPGTRLTVL.

This clonotype showed up many times. The CDR3, as DNA: TGTGCCAGCAGCACACGGGTGGGACTGATAAGTCAGCCCCAGCATTTT. Translation: CASSTRVGLISQPQHF. The V call is TRBV28, the J call TRBJ1-5; maybe TRBD1 (5 bases). The CDR3 totals 16 residues. Germline CDR1 is MDHEN and CDR2 is SYDVKM. Trimming cost V 6 bases and J 6 bases, with 21 bases left between them.

At least ten counts were recorded for this clonotype. The chain joins TRBV20-1 to TRBJ1-1; perhaps TRBD1 as D (5 bases). The CDR3 length is 16 residues. V lost 3 bases, J lost 4 bases, and 21 bases lay in between. The V gene's germline CDR1 is DFQATT and CDR2 SNEGSKA (reference sequence). In DNA form, the CDR3 reads TGCAGTGCTAGTGGTCGGGACCCCCACGGGCGCACTGAAGCTTTCTTT. Residues: CSASGRDPHGRTEAFF.

There are many counts of this clonotype. The V and J genes are TRBV7-9 and TRBJ2-3; D not certain. The CDR3 has 16 amino acids. Germline CDR1 and CDR2: SEHNR and FQNEAQ (reference sequence). Trimming shortened V by 1 base and J by 2 bases, and 13 bases separated the two germline ends. The CDR3 region has the DNA TGTGCCAGCAGCTTAGGGCCCTCCGGGCCCACAGATACGCAGTATTTT. It codes for CASSLGPSGPTDTQYF.

The rearrangement uses TRBV4-3 and TRBJ2-3; 9 bases agree with TRBD1. Unmatched junction bases numbered 0, after V lost 1 base and J lost 1 base. The CDR3 sequence is 15 residues long. Per germline, CDR1 LGHNA and CDR2 YSLEER. DNA of the CDR3: TGCGCCAGCAGCCAAGGGGACAGGGGCACAGATACGCAGTATTTT. It codes for CASSQGDRGTDTQYF.

The sample holds a few counts of this clonotype. V gene TRBV2 combines with J gene TRBJ2-2; 9 bases fit TRBD1. Unmatched junction bases numbered 2, after V lost 4 bases and J lost 2 bases. CDR1 SNHLY and CDR2 FYNNEI come from the germline V gene. The CDR3 consists of 15 residues. CDR3 protein: CASSAGQGNTGELFF. DNA for the CDR3: TGTGCCAGCAGTGCGGGACAGGGTAACACCGGGGAGCTGTTTTTT.

This clonotype was observed many times. The chain links TRBV6-2 or TRBV6-3 to TRBJ2-2, with D unresolved. Germline values: CDR1 MNHEY, CDR2 SVGEGT. This CDR3 spans 12 amino acids. DNA of the CDR3: TGTGCTCCCCCAGGGAACACCGGGGAGCTGTTTTTT. Its translation: CAPPGNTGELFF.

This clonotype was picked up many times. V usage is TRBV5-1 and J usage is TRBJ2-1; 7 bases line up with TRBD2. Germline V gene data show CDR1 as SGHRS and CDR2 as YFSETQ. The J segment lost 4 bases and the V segment lost 0 bases, leaving 1 base of the junction unmatched. The CDR3 length is 14 residues. The chain's CDR3 is CASSLGLAYNEQFF. In DNA form, the CDR3 reads TGCGCCAGCAGCTTGGGACTAGCTTACAATGAGCAGTTCTTC.

The chain has TRBV2 and TRBJ1-1; D is possibly TRBD1 (5 bases). This CDR3 contains 14 residues. V lost 2 bases and J 8 bases, leaving 15 bases between the germline ends. Germline V CDR1 and CDR2: SNHLY, FYNNEI. The CDR3 protein is CASSELGQTGEAFF. The CDR3 DNA reads as TGTGCCAGCAGTGAACTCGGACAAACTGGAGAAGCTTTCTTT.

The chain joins TRBV6-8 to TRBJ2-3; no clear D gene. The CDR3 spans 14 residues. Trimming stripped 4 bases from V and 3 bases from J, with 11 bases between. CDR1 and CDR2 (germline): MNHGY, SAAAGT. CDR3 protein: CASSSRTVTDTQYF. CDR3 DNA: TGTGCCAGCAGTTCAAGGACGGTAACAGATACGCAGTATTTT.

This clonotype was seen repeatedly, ten times or more. V and J are TRBV19 and TRBJ2-3, with D possibly TRBD2 on 6 matching bases. The CDR3 is 14 amino acids. Trimming took off 4 bases at V and 4 bases at J, with 12 bases between the two ends. Looked up from germline, CDR1 is LNHDA and CDR2 is SQIVND (reference sequence). CDR3 sequence (DNA): TGTGCCAGTAGTACGACCGGAGGGGCAGATACGCAGTATTTT. Amino acids: CASSTTGGADTQYF.

This clonotype was seen at least ten times. The chain has TRBV4-1 and TRBJ2-5; TRBD2 is a possible D gene (6 bases). V dropped 4 bases and J dropped 2 bases, with 17 bases sitting between them. Germline assignment: CDR1 MGHRA and CDR2 YSYEKL. The CDR3 is made up of 16 amino acids. In nucleotides, the CDR3 is TGCGCCAGCAGCCTGGGGACGAGGGGAGGTCAAGAGACCCAGTACTTC. This encodes CASSLGTRGGQETQYF.

This clonotype was picked up many times. The rearrangement joins TRBV5-1 to TRBJ2-1; D is perhaps TRBD2 (6 bases). The CDR3 has 15 amino acids. V was clipped by 0 bases and J by 6 bases, with 13 bases between them. Germline CDR1 and CDR2: SGHRS and YFSETQ. The CDR3 sequence is CASSLGAGSFNEQFF. Written as DNA, the CDR3 is TGCGCCAGCAGCTTGGGCGCGGGATCGTTCAATGAGCAGTTCTTC.